The text below deals with one T cell receptor (beta chain). This record comes from a study of CD8 T cells in Susac syndrome. While serving as controls, healthy donors were matched for age and sex. Negative isolation yielded CD8+ and CD4+ T cells; FACS enriched TEMRA cells. It was with random hexamers that 0.5 to 1 ug RNA was reverse transcribed. The TCR beta CDR3 was amplified by immunoSEQ multiplex PCR across 54 Vbeta, 13 Jbeta. In TCRdb, the immunoSEQ multiplex PCR reads were re-called with MiXCR into one record per CDR3 protein. The sample has 150,000 to 200,000 distinct CDR3 sequences, about 91% seen once. CDR1 MNHEY and CDR2 SMNVEV come from the germline V gene (reference sequence). This CDR3 region has 15 residues. Trimming shortened V by 6 bases and J by 4 bases, and 18 bases separated the two germline ends.

Specimen: CD4+ T cells from PBMCs. This rearrangement joins TRBV27 to TRBJ1-2, with a tentative D call TRBD1 (6 bases). The sequence derives from a human donor in good health. The CDR3 here is CASSHGGGLGYGYTF. The CDR3 DNA sequence: TGTGCCAGCAGCCACGGCGGGGGGCTTGGCTATGGCTACACCTTC.